The 5 T cell receptor beta chains below come from one sample, sequenced in a study of blood T cell repertoires in COVID-19. Some clones are missing from TCRdb's copy, which holds only in-frame ones; the method was immunoSEQ multiplex PCR. The sample carries 45,000 or so clones, roughly 86% recorded once. Sequencing used peripheral blood. The origin of the receptors is a woman aged 55-69 years with acute or convalescent COVID-19.

The chain employs TRBV27 and TRBJ2-7; D is possibly TRBD1 (8 bases). Germline V gene data show CDR1 as MNHEY and CDR2 as SMNVEV (reference sequence). The CDR3 has 17 residues. The V end lost 6 bases, the J end lost 0 bases, and 21 bases lay between the germline ends. The CDR3 region has the DNA TGTGCCAGCAGGGTTAACAGGGGGGGGGCCCCCTCCTACGAGCAGTACTTC. It yields the protein CASRVNRGGAPSYEQYF.

For this clone: The same CDR3 arises from other DNA sequences in this sample as well. The V and J genes are TRBV6-1 and TRBJ1-1, with D perhaps TRBD1 (5 bases). Germline V lookup: CDR1 MNHNS, CDR2 SASEGT. The V end lost 1 base, the J end lost 0 bases, and 6 bases lay between the germline ends. The CDR3 is 14 amino acids. The CDR3 is CASSEGGLNTEAFF. The CDR3 region has the DNA TGTGCCAGCAGTGAAGGGGGCCTGAACACTGAAGCTTTCTTT.

This sequence joins TRBV6-5 and TRBJ2-1, with a tentative D call TRBD2 (5 bases). The CDR3 consists of 15 residues. Trimming stripped 2 bases from V and 4 bases from J, with 12 bases between. Germline V gene sequence: CDR1 MNHEY, CDR2 SVGAGI. The CDR3 nucleotides are TGTGCCAGCAGTTACGACCAGCGGATGTACAATGAGCAGTTCTTC. The encoded protein is CASSYDQRMYNEQFF.

The genes are TRBV12-3 or TRBV12-4 and TRBJ2-3; possible D gene TRBD1, 5 bases. The length of the CDR3 is 13 residues. Trimming left V 3 bases short and J 3 bases short, with 7 bases between. Here the CDR3 reads CASSFSGTDTQYF. DNA of the CDR3: TGTGCCAGCAGTTTCTCAGGGACAGATACGCAGTATTTT.

The J gene is TRBJ2-7, the V gene TRBV4-1; 9 bases agree with TRBD2. Germline CDR1 is MGHRA and CDR2 is YSYEKL. V trimming: 4 bases; J trimming: 6 bases; junction bases outside the gene matches: 13. The CDR3 length is 16 residues. The CDR3 DNA sequence: TGCGCCAGCAGCCGAGAATCCGGGACTAGCTTAACCGAGCAGTACTTC. Its translation is CASSRESGTSLTEQYF.